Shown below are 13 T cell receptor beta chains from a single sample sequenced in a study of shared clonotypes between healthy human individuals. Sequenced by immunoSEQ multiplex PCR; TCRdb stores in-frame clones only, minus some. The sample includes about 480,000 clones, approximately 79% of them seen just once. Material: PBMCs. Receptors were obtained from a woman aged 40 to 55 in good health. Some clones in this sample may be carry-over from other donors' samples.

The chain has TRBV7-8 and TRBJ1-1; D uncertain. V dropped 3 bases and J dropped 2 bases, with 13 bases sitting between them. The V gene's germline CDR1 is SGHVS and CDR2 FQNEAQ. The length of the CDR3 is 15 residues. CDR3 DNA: TGTGCCAGCAGCTTGTATACAGAGCGTAACACTGAAGCTTTCTTT. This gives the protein CASSLYTERNTEAFF.

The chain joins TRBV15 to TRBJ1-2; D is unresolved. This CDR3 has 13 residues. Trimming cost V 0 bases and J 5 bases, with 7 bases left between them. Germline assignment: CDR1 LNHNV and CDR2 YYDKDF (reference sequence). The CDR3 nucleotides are TGTGCCACCAGCAGAGAACGGCCATATGGCTACACCTTC. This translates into CATSRERPYGYTF.

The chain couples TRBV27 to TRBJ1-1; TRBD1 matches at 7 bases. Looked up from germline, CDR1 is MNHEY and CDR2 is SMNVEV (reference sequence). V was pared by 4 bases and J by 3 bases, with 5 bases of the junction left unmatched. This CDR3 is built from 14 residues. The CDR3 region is CASSSRQGYTEAFF. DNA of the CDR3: TGTGCCAGCAGTTCCAGACAGGGATACACTGAAGCTTTCTTT.

CDR3 region: CASTQRQGRNQPQHF. CDR3 bases: TGTGCCAGCACACAGAGACAGGGACGAAATCAGCCCCAGCATTTT. The chain uses TRBV21-1 and TRBJ1-5; TRBD1 is the table's D call and was not checked against the DNA. TRBV21-1 is reported as a pseudogene. This CDR3 contains 15 residues.

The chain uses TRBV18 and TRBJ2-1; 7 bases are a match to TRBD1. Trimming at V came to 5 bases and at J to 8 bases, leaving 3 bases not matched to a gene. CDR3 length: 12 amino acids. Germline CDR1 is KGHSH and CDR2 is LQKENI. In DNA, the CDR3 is TGTGCCAGCTCAACTACAGGGGATGAGCAGTTCTTC. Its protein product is CASSTTGDEQFF. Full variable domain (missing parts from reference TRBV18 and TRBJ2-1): NAGVMQNPRHLVRRRGQEARLRCSPMKGHSHVYWYRQLPEEGLKFMVYLQKENIIDESGMPKERFSAEFPKEGPSILRIQQVVRGDSAAYFCASSTTGDEQFFGPGTRLTVL.

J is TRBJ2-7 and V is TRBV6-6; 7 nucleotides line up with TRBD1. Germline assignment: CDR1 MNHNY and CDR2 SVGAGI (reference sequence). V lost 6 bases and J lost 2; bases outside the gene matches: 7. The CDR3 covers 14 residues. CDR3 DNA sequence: TGTGCCAGCAGCCAACGGGACAGACCCTACGAGCAGTACTTC. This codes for CASSQRDRPYEQYF.

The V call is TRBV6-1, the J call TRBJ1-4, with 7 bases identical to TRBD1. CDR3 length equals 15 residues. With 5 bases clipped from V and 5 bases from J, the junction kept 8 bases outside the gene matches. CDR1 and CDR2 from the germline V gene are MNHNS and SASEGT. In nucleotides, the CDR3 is TGTGCCAGCAGTAGATCGACAGGGACGAATGAAAAACTGTTTTTT. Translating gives CASSRSTGTNEKLFF.

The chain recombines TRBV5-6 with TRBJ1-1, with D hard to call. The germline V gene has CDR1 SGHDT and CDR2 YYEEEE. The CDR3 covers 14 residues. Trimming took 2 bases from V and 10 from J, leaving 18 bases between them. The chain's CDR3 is CASSFRQAGSGAFF. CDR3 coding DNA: TGTGCCAGCAGCTTCCGGCAGGCAGGCTCTGGAGCTTTCTTT.

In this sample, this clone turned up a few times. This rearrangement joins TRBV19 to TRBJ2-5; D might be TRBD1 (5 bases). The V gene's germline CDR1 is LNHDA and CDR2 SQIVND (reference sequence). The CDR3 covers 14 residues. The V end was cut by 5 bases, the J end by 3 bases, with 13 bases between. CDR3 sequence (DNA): TGTGCCAGTAGTTCGACAGTCGCGGAAGAGACCCAGTACTTC. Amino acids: CASSSTVAEETQYF. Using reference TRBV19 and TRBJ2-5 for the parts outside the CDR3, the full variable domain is DGGITQSPKYLFRKEGQNVTLSCEQNLNHDAMYWYRQDPGQGLRLIYYSQIVNDFQKGDIAEGYSVSREKKESFPLTVTSAQKNPTAFYLCASSSTVAEETQYFGPGTRLLVL.

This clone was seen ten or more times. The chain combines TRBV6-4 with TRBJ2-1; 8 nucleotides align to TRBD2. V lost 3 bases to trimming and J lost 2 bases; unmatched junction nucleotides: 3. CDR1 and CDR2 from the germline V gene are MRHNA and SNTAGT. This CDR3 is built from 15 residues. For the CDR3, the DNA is TGTGCCAGCAGTGAAACTAGCGGAACCTACAATGAGCAGTTCTTC. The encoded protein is CASSETSGTYNEQFF.

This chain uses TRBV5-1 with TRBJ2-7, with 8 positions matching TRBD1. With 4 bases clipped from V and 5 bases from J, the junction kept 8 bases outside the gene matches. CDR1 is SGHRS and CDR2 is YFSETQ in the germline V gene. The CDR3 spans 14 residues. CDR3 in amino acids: CASSPLDREDEQYF. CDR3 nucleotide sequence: TGCGCCAGCAGCCCCTTGGACAGGGAAGACGAGCAGTACTTC.

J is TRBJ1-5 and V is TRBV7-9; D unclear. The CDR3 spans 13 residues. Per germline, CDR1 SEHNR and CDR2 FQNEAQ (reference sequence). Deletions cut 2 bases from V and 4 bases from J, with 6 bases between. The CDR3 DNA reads TGTGCCAGCAGCTTATTTGAGAATCAGCCCCAGCATTTT. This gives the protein CASSLFENQPQHF.

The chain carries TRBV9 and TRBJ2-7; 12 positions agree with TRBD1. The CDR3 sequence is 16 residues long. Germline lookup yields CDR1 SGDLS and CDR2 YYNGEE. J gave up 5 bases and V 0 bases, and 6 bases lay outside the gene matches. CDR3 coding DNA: TGTGCCAGCAGCGTAGCTCCGGGACAGGGGGCTAACGAGCAGTACTTC. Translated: CASSVAPGQGANEQYF.